One and the same sample provided the 26 T cell receptor beta chains below, sequenced in a study of Ad26.COV2.S vaccination and SARS-CoV-2 variants. Profiling relied on immunoSEQ multiplex PCR, and the TCRdb table lists in-frame clones only, not all of them. The sample records about 410,000 clones, about nine tenths being singletons. Stated treatment: some 20 received Ad26.COV2.S at low or high dose, single or two shots; about 5 received placebo; per-sample allocation not given. Material that was analyzed had been drawn on day 63 after the first vaccine or placebo injection. This specimen was peripheral blood, taken in a trial of Ad26.COV2.S vaccine versus placebo. The receptors come from a person aged 18-65 years who received the Ad26.COV2.S COVID-19 vaccine or a placebo.

V and J are TRBV29-1 and TRBJ1-2; no clear D. There are 13 residues in the CDR3. Germline CDR1 and CDR2: SQVTM and ANQGSEA. V was shortened by 7 bases and J by 6 bases, with 18 bases between the two germline ends. CDR3 in DNA: TGCAGCGCGGAAGGGTCAGCTAAGGATGGCTACACCTTC. Translation: CSAEGSAKDGYTF.

The genes are TRBV18 and TRBJ2-5; TRBD2 matches at 8 bases. The CDR3 consists of 16 residues. Germline CDR1 reads KGHSH; CDR2 reads LQKENI. V dropped 3 bases and J dropped 3; count of bases not matched to a gene: 9. The CDR3 region has the DNA TGTGCCAGCTCACCTACCGCGGGACTAGGGGAAGAGACCCAGTACTTC. Its translation is CASSPTAGLGEETQYF.

This chain joins TRBV24-1 and TRBJ2-5; TRBD1 aligns across 8 bases. Germline values: CDR1 KGHDR, CDR2 SFDVKD. Germline trimming cut 4 bases from V and 5 bases from J; bases unmatched to any gene: 8. The CDR3 consists of 15 residues. CDR3 in amino acids: CATSDSGQGGETQYF. DNA for the CDR3: TGTGCCACCAGTGACTCCGGACAGGGCGGGGAGACCCAGTACTTC.

J is TRBJ1-5 and V is TRBV7-9; maybe TRBD1 (5 bases). The ends were cut back, 2 bases at V and 5 bases at J, with 10 bases in the middle. The V gene's germline CDR1 is SEHNR and CDR2 FQNEAQ (reference sequence). CDR3 length: 14 residues. CDR3 DNA sequence: TGTGCCAGCAGCTTAAACTTGGGGGATCAGCCCCAGCATTTT. This translates into CASSLNLGDQPQHF.

This rearrangement joins TRBV19 to TRBJ2-2; TRBD1 is a possible D gene (5 bases). The CDR3 length is 14 residues. Trimming took 3 bases from V and 7 from J, leaving 12 bases between them. The germline gives CDR1 LNHDA, CDR2 SQIVND (reference sequence). CDR3 residues: CASSILGEVGELFF. The CDR3 coding sequence is TGTGCCAGTAGTATTCTAGGGGAAGTCGGGGAGCTGTTTTTT.

The chain combines TRBV6-2 or TRBV6-3 with TRBJ2-7; D is undetermined. Trimming removed 2 bases at V and 2 bases at J, with 4 bases between. The CDR3 totals 12 residues. Germline lookup yields CDR1 MNHEY and CDR2 SVGEGT. CDR3 in amino acids: CASSYKAYEQYF. DNA for the CDR3: TGTGCCAGCAGTTACAAAGCCTACGAGCAGTACTTC.

The gene calls are TRBV18 and TRBJ1-1; D may be TRBD1 (5 bases). The CDR3 has 15 residues. Looked up from germline, CDR1 is KGHSH and CDR2 is LQKENI. Trimming took 3 bases from V and 4 from J, leaving 15 bases between them. The CDR3 sequence: CASSPMTVGSTEAFF. DNA for the CDR3: TGTGCCAGCTCACCCATGACAGTGGGGAGCACTGAAGCTTTCTTT. Looking up the rest from reference TRBV18 and TRBJ1-1 gives the full variable domain: NAGVMQNPRHLVRRRGQEARLRCSPMKGHSHVYWYRQLPEEGLKFMVYLQKENIIDESGMPKERFSAEFPKEGPSILRIQQVVRGDSAAYFCASSPMTVGSTEAFFGQGTRLTVV.

The chain joins TRBV15 to TRBJ2-1, with 8 bases lining up with TRBD2. CDR1 and CDR2 from the germline V gene are LNHNV and YYDKDF (reference sequence). The junction had 8 bases not matched to a gene; V was cut back by 0 bases and J by 4 bases. CDR3 length: 17 residues. The CDR3 coding sequence is TGTGCCACCAGCAGAGAATCCGGACTAGCAGTGTACAATGAGCAGTTCTTC. It translates to CATSRESGLAVYNEQFF.

The rearrangement uses TRBV28 and TRBJ1-4; D gene uncertain. Germline values: CDR1 MDHEN, CDR2 SYDVKM. This CDR3 is built from 12 residues. V was trimmed by 5 bases and J by 8 bases, leaving 9 bases between them. The CDR3 sequence: CASSPGGEKLFF. The CDR3 nucleotides are TGTGCCAGCAGTCCTGGTGGGGAAAAACTGTTTTTT.

This rearrangement joins TRBV7-8 to TRBJ1-1; D not certain. The CDR3 runs to 13 residues. The ends were cut back, 1 base at V and 4 bases at J, with 7 bases in the middle. Germline V gives CDR1 SGHVS, CDR2 FQNEAQ. In DNA, the CDR3 is TGTGCCAGCAGCTTAGTTGTGGCCACTGAAGCTTTCTTT. Its protein product is CASSLVVATEAFF. The variable domain in full, with the rest retrieved from reference TRBV7-8 and TRBJ1-1, is GAGVSQSPRYKVAKRGQDVALRCDPISGHVSLFWYQQALGQGPEFLTYFQNEAQLDKSGLPSDRFFAERPEGSVSTLKIQRTQQEDSAVYLCASSLVVATEAFFGQGTRLTVV.

The rearrangement joins TRBV27 to TRBJ2-2, with D maybe TRBD2 (5 bases). Germline V gene lookup returns CDR1 MNHEY and CDR2 SMNVEV (reference sequence). V was trimmed by 2 bases and J by 0 bases, leaving 10 bases between them. The CDR3 spans 16 residues. The CDR3 DNA reads TGTGCCAGCAGTTTAGGCGGGCTTACGAACACCGGGGAGCTGTTTTTT. Its translation: CASSLGGLTNTGELFF.

Comments on this clone: At one boundary the junction diverges from the germline segment, which might be a read error. At the DNA level, this CDR3 is encoded by other sequences in the same sample as well. The chain employs TRBV5-1 and TRBJ1-1; D not resolved. CDR1 is SGHRS, CDR2 YFSETQ, per germline. The CDR3 extends over 14 amino acids. For the CDR3, the DNA is TGCGCCAGCAGCTTGGTGGGCAGCAACACCGAAGCTTTCTTT. This codes for CASSLVGSNTEAFF.

The chain employs TRBV7-9 and TRBJ2-1; possibly TRBD2 for D (6 bases). This CDR3 is built from 16 residues. V was trimmed by 5 bases and J by 3 bases, leaving 17 bases between them. CDR1 and CDR2 (germline): SEHNR, FQNEAQ (reference sequence). Written as DNA, the CDR3 is TGTGCCAGCAGCCCCATAGGAGGGACTCTCTACAATGAGCAGTTCTTC. It specifies CASSPIGGTLYNEQFF.

This clone was found a few times. The rearrangement links TRBV11-2 to TRBJ1-1; TRBD1 might be the D (6 bases). Trimming took off 0 bases at V and 4 bases at J, with 12 bases between the two ends. The CDR3 totals 15 residues. In germline, CDR1 is SGHAT, CDR2 FQNNGV. CDR3 DNA sequence: TGTGCCAGCAGCTTAGATTACTTGGGGGCCACTGAAGCTTTCTTT. Translation: CASSLDYLGATEAFF.

V is TRBV11-2 and J is TRBJ2-5, with 7 bases fitting TRBD1. CDR1 is SGHAT, CDR2 FQNNGV, per germline. V trimming: 5 bases; J trimming: 1 base; junction bases outside the gene matches: 4. CDR3 length: 14 amino acids. The CDR3 DNA follows: TGTGCCAGCAGCCCCGGACAGGTCCAAGAGACCCAGTACTTC. It encodes CASSPGQVQETQYF. Using reference TRBV11-2 and TRBJ2-5 for the parts outside the CDR3, the full variable domain is EAGVAQSPRYKIIEKRQSVAFWCNPISGHATLYWYQQILGQGPKLLIQFQNNGVVDDSQLPKDRFSAERLKGVDSTLKIQPAKLEDSAVYLCASSPGQVQETQYFGPGTRLLVL.

Here the CDR3 DNA reads TGTGCCATCAGTGACAGGGCGATGTACGAGCAGTACTTC. This sequence encodes CAISDRAMYEQYF. The rearrangement joins TRBV10-3 to TRBJ2-7, with D maybe TRBD1 (5 bases). This CDR3 is built from 13 residues. With 3 bases removed from V and 4 bases from J, the gap between germline ends came to 10 bases. CDR1 and CDR2 from the germline V gene are ENHRY and SYGVKD.

This sequence joins TRBV10-3 and TRBJ2-1; perhaps TRBD1 as D (5 bases). V was shortened by 5 bases and J by 2 bases, with 10 bases between the two germline ends. Germline V gives CDR1 ENHRY, CDR2 SYGVKD. The CDR3 has 14 amino acids. Written as DNA, the CDR3 is TGTGCCATCAGTTCCCTGACAGCCTACAATGAGCAGTTCTTC. Its translation: CAISSLTAYNEQFF.

The chain carries TRBV28 and TRBJ2-1; D call uncertain. V lost 6 bases and J lost 5, with 5 bases in between. The length of the CDR3 is 11 residues. Germline-derived CDR1 and CDR2 are MDHEN and SYDVKM. The CDR3 region has the DNA TGTGCCAGCAGCCCAGACAATGAGCAGTTCTTC. Translation: CASSPDNEQFF.

The chain employs TRBV6-2 or TRBV6-3 and TRBJ1-5; possible D gene TRBD1, 6 bases. Trimming removed 0 bases at V and 7 bases at J, with 13 bases between. Germline V gene sequence: CDR1 MNHEY, CDR2 SVGEGT. This CDR3 is built from 15 residues. CDR3 bases: TGTGCCAGCAGTTACTCGGAGGGGGGGCTCCAGCCCCAGCATTTT. Protein sequence: CASSYSEGGLQPQHF.

V and J are TRBV5-6 and TRBJ2-7, with D uncertain. CDR1 SGHDT and CDR2 YYEEEE come from the germline V gene. The CDR3 has 14 amino acids. V was pared by 2 bases and J by 2 bases, with 11 bases between. CDR3: CASSFYMSTYEQYF. The CDR3 coding sequence is TGTGCCAGCAGCTTTTACATGTCGACCTACGAGCAGTACTTC. Full variable domain (rest looked up from reference TRBV5-6 and TRBJ2-7): DAGVTQSPTHLIKTRGQQVTLRCSPKSGHDTVSWYQQALGQGPQFIFQYYEEEERQRGNFPDRFSGHQFPNYSSELNVNALLLGDSALYLCASSFYMSTYEQYFGPGTRLTVT.

V usage is TRBV7-9 and J usage is TRBJ2-2, with 11 bases identical to TRBD2. The CDR3 is made up of 20 amino acids. The junction had 20 bases not matched to a gene; V was cut back by 7 bases and J by 4 bases. CDR1 is SEHNR, CDR2 FQNEAQ, per germline (reference sequence). Here the CDR3 DNA reads TGTGCCAGCACCACTTCCTGGAACCTAGCGGGGGGCCGGGGCACCGGGGAGCTGTTTTTT. The encoded protein is CASTTSWNLAGGRGTGELFF. The full variable domain, its missing parts supplied by reference TRBV7-9 and TRBJ2-2, is DTGVSQNPRHKITKRGQNVTFRCDPISEHNRLYWYRQTLGQGPEFLTYFQNEAQLEKSRLLSDRFSAERPKGSFSTLEIQRTEQGDSAMYLCASTTSWNLAGGRGTGELFFGEGSRLTVL.

The sample holds one count of this clone. The V and J genes are TRBV27 and TRBJ2-3, with D unresolved. Germline CDR1 and CDR2: MNHEY and SMNVEV (reference sequence). The CDR3 covers 13 residues. Trimming cost V 6 bases and J 2 bases, with 9 bases left between them. The CDR3 DNA is TGTGCCAGCAGGGGCCAGTACACAGATACGCAGTATTTT. Translated, it gives CASRGQYTDTQYF.

The chain carries TRBV7-9 and TRBJ1-2; the match to TRBD1 covers 7 bases. The CDR3 length is 16 residues. Germline V gene lookup returns CDR1 SEHNR and CDR2 FQNEAQ (reference sequence). After removal of 5 bases from V and 5 bases from J, the junction contained 14 bases not matched to a gene. The CDR3 loop is CASSGRGAANLYGYTF. DNA for the CDR3: TGTGCCAGCAGCGGCAGGGGGGCCGCAAACTTATATGGCTACACCTTC.

This CDR3 reads CASLVSGDGNQPQHF. The DNA for the CDR3 is TGTGCCAGCTTAGTTTCGGGGGACGGCAATCAGCCCCAGCATTTT. This chain connects TRBV19 to TRBJ1-5, with D perhaps TRBD1 (5 bases). In germline, CDR1 is LNHDA, CDR2 SQIVND (reference sequence). The CDR3 runs 15 residues. V gave up 9 bases and J gave up 2 bases, with 17 bases separating them.

V is TRBV30 and J is TRBJ2-7; TRBD1 matches 7 bases. V trimming: 0 bases; J trimming: 6 bases; junction bases outside the gene matches: 8. In germline, CDR1 is GTSNPN, CDR2 SVGIG (reference sequence). CDR3 length: 14 amino acids. The CDR3 coding sequence is TGTGCCTGGAGTGTAATGAGGGGGCGTACCGAGCAGTACTTC. This translates into CAWSVMRGRTEQYF.

The V gene is TRBV7-9, the J gene TRBJ1-4, with unresolved D. The CDR3 totals 13 residues. V lost 5 bases, J lost 6 bases, and 10 bases lay in between. Looked up from germline, CDR1 is SEHNR and CDR2 is FQNEAQ (reference sequence). The CDR3 region is CASSPGWDEKLFF. As DNA, the CDR3 is TGTGCCAGCAGCCCAGGTTGGGATGAAAAACTGTTTTTT.